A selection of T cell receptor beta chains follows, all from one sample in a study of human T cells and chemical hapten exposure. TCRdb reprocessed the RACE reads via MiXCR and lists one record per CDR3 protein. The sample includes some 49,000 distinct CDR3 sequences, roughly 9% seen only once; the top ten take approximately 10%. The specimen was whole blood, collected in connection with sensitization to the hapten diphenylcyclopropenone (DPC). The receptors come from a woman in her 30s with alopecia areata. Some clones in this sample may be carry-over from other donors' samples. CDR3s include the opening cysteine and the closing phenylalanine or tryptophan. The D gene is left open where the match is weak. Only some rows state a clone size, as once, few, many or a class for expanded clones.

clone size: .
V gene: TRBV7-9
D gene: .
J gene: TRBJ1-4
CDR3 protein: CASSPGDPTNEKLFF
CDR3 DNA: TGTGCCAGCAGCCCCGGGGACCCAACTAATGAAAAACTGTTTTTT

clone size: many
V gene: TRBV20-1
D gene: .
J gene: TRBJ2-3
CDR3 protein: CSARDRGRNTDTQYF
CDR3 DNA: TGCAGTGCTAGAGATAGGGGACGGAACACAGATACGCAGTATTTT

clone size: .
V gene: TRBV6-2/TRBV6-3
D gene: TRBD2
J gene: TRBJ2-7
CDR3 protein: CASSSAGGGSYEQYF
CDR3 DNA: TGTGCCAGCAGTTCGGCCGGGGGAGGGTCCTACGAGCAGTACTTC

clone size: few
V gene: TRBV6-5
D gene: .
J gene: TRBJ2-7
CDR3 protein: CASSQQGGPYEQYF
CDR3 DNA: TGTGCCAGCAGCCAGCAGGGGGGTCCCTACGAGCAGTACTTC

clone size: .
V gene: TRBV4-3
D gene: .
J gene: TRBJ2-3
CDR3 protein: CASSQTSSVAQYF
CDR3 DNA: TGCGCCAGCAGCCAAACCAGTAGTGTAGCGCAGTATTTT

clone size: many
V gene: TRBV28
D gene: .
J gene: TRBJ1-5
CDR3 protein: CASRSRQQAYSNQPQHF
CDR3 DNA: TGTGCCAGCAGATCCCGGCAGCAAGCGTATAGCAATCAGCCCCAGCATTTT

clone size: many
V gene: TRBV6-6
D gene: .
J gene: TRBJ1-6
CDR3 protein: CASSLSLGQLHF
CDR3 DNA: TGTGCCAGCAGTTTGTCCCTCGGACAGCTCCACTTT

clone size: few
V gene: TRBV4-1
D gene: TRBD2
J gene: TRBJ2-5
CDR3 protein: CASSLLIAGSQGETQYF
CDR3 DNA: TGCGCCAGCAGCCTCTTGATAGCGGGGTCCCAGGGGGAGACCCAGTACTTC

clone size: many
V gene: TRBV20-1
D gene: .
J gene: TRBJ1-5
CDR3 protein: CSASGVRGEGQPQHF
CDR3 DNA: TGCAGTGCTAGCGGCGTCAGGGGAGAAGGACAGCCCCAGCATTTT

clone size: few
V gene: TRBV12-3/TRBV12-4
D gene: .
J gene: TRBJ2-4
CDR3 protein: CASSFGNIQYF
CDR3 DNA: TGTGCCAGCAGTTTCGGAAACATTCAGTACTTC

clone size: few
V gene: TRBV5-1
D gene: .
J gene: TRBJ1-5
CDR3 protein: CASSLEGGRVQPQHF
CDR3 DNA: TGCGCCAGCAGCTTGGAGGGCGGCAGGGTTCAGCCCCAGCATTTT

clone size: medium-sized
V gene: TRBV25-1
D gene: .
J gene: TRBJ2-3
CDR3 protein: CASTRGFGTDTQYF
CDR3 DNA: TGTGCCAGCACCAGGGGATTCGGCACAGATACGCAGTATTTT